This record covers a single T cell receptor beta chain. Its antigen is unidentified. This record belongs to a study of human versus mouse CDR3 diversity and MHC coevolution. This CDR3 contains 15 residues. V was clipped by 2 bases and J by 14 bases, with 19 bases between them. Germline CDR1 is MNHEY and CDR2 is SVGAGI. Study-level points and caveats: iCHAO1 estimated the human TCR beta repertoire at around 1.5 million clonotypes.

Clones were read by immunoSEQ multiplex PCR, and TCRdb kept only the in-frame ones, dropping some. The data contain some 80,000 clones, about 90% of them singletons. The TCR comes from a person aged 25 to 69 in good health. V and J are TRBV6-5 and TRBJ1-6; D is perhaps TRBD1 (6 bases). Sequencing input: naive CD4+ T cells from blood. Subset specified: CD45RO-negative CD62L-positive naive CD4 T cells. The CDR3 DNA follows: TGTGCCAGCAGTTACGCCGGGACATCGCTGCTTACCCTCCACTTT. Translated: CASSYAGTSLLTLHF.